These T cell receptor beta chains were read from a single sample in a study of blood T cell repertoires in COVID-19. Data came from immunoSEQ multiplex PCR; TCRdb stores just in-frame clones and leaves some out. Altogether approximately 160,000 clones are present, around 74% being singletons, with the ten largest covering 3.5% to 4.5%. Sequences were obtained from peripheral blood. Receptor source: a woman older than 75 with acute or convalescent COVID-19. Both conserved end residues are part of each CDR3. The D gene is left open where the match is weak. Expanded clones are given a class, and other clones once, few, many or no size at all.

TRBJ1-1	13	TRBV5-1	-	-	CASSKGQNTEAFF	TGCGCCAGCAGCAAGGGACAGAACACTGAAGCTTTCTTT
TRBJ1-3	14	TRBV30	-	-	CAWSPIPSGNTIYF	TGTGCCTGGAGTCCTATCCCCTCTGGAAACACCATATATTTT
TRBJ2-5	14	TRBV19	-	-	CASSIEDSQETQYF	TGTGCCAGTAGTATAGAAGACAGTCAAGAGACCCAGTACTTC
TRBJ1-5	16	TRBV24-1	TRBD1	-	CATSDGTGREDQPQHF	TGTGCCACCAGTGATGGGACAGGGAGGGAGGATCAGCCCCAGCATTTT
TRBJ2-1	19	TRBV19	TRBD2	-	CASSRVAGDKVGTYNEQFF	TGTGCCAGTAGTAGGGTAGCGGGGGACAAAGTGGGTACGTACAATGAGCAGTTCTTC
TRBJ1-3	16	TRBV11-1	-	-	CASSAHTGSSGNTIYF	TGTGCCAGCAGCGCGCACACAGGTTCCTCTGGAAACACCATATATTTT
TRBJ1-4	14	TRBV6-2/TRBV6-3	TRBD1	few	CASSWTGRNEKLFF	TGTGCCAGCAGTTGGACAGGCCGAAATGAAAAACTGTTTTTT
TRBJ2-7	17	TRBV24-1	TRBD2	-	CATSDKGLAGESYEQYF	TGTGCCACCAGTGACAAGGGACTAGCGGGGGAGTCCTACGAGCAGTACTTC
TRBJ2-3	15	TRBV7-2	TRBD2	-	CASSLAGAVTDTQYF	TGTGCCAGCAGTTTAGCGGGGGCCGTCACAGATACGCAGTATTTT
TRBJ2-2	16	TRBV6-5	TRBD1	-	CASSSPGQGLSGELFF	TGTGCCAGCAGTTCCCCGGGACAGGGCCTTTCCGGGGAGCTGTTTTTT
TRBJ1-4	13	TRBV29-1	TRBD1	-	CSGQQGPGEKLFF	TGCAGCGGACAACAGGGGCCGGGTGAAAAACTGTTTTTT
TRBJ1-1	15	TRBV7-9	-	-	CASSLGGGRLTEAFF	TGTGCCAGCAGTCTCGGGGGAGGGCGACTAACTGAAGCTTTCTTT
TRBJ2-1	13	TRBV5-1	-	once	CASRRDSTNEQFF	TGCGCCAGCAGACGGGACTCAACCAATGAGCAGTTCTTC
TRBJ1-2	14	TRBV3-1/TRBV3-2	-	few	CASSSWTANYGYTF	TGTGCCAGCAGCAGCTGGACAGCTAACTATGGCTACACCTTC
TRBJ2-1	15	TRBV7-2	TRBD1	-	CASSPRRTGGGEQFF	TGTGCCAGCAGCCCCCGTCGGACAGGGGGTGGTGAGCAGTTCTTC
TRBJ2-7	18	TRBV7-9	TRBD2	-	CASSFSAHWGEGRYEQYF	TGTGCCAGCAGTTTTTCCGCCCACTGGGGGGAGGGCCGGTACGAGCAGTACTTC
TRBJ2-1	13	TRBV10-3	-	-	CATREGGPNEQFF	TGTGCCACCAGGGAGGGGGGCCCGAATGAGCAGTTCTTC
TRBJ1-1	12	TRBV9	TRBD1	once	CAKTGKGTEAFF	TGTGCCAAGACAGGGAAGGGTACTGAAGCTTTCTTT
TRBJ2-7	13	TRBV6-2/TRBV6-3	TRBD1	-	CASTPGQAYEQYF	TGTGCCAGCACCCCGGGACAGGCCTACGAGCAGTACTTC
TRBJ1-2	14	TRBV4-1	-	-	CASSQDLLRGGYTF	TGCGCCAGCAGCCAAGATCTTCTACGGGGTGGCTACACCTTC
TRBJ1-1	15	TRBV19	TRBD1	-	CASSTWDRENTEAFF	TGTGCCAGTAGTACCTGGGACAGGGAGAACACTGAAGCTTTCTTT
TRBJ1-2	13	TRBV19	TRBD1	-	CASSIGDRSGYTF	TGTGCCAGTAGTATAGGGGACAGAAGTGGCTACACCTTC
TRBJ1-4	18	TRBV18	-	few	CASSPSEGAKQTNEKLFF	TGTGCCAGCTCACCTTCTGAAGGGGCGAAGCAAACTAATGAAAAACTGTTTTTT
TRBJ1-2	15	TRBV10-3	TRBD1	-	CAILRDSLSGWGYTF	TGTGCCATCTTGCGGGACAGCCTATCCGGGTGGGGCTACACCTTC
TRBJ2-7	17	TRBV7-2	TRBD1	-	CASSSSPGQGEGYEQYF	TGTGCCAGCAGCTCCTCGCCGGGACAGGGGGAGGGCTACGAGCAGTACTTC
TRBJ1-6	13	TRBV18	-	-	CASSPGGLTPLHF	TGTGCCAGCTCACCGGGGGGGCTGACACCCCTCCACTTT
TRBJ2-1	15	TRBV6-5	TRBD1	few	CASSYMGQGAWEQFF	TGTGCCAGCAGTTATATGGGACAGGGGGCTTGGGAGCAGTTCTTC
TRBJ1-6	13	TRBV6-5	-	-	CASSLRGPSPLHF	TGTGCCAGCAGTCTCAGGGGACCTTCACCCCTCCACTTT
TRBJ2-2	15	TRBV2	TRBD2	-	CASSAPSGGTGELFF	TGTGCCAGCAGTGCGCCTAGCGGGGGCACCGGGGAGCTGTTTTTT
TRBJ1-1	15	TRBV19	-	-	CASRVQGWANTEAFF	TGTGCCAGTAGAGTACAGGGTTGGGCGAACACTGAAGCTTTCTTT
TRBJ2-3	16	TRBV15	TRBD2	few	CATSRGGLTITDTQYF	TGTGCCACCAGCAGAGGGGGACTAACAATCACTGATACGCAGTATTTT
TRBJ1-2	15	TRBV7-3	TRBD1	-	CASSSSTGTAYGYTF	TGTGCCAGCAGCTCATCCACCGGGACAGCCTATGGCTACACCTTC
TRBJ1-1	12	TRBV6-6	-	once	CASRWGDTEAFF	TGTGCCAGCAGGTGGGGGGACACTGAAGCTTTCTTT
TRBJ2-3	14	TRBV5-1	TRBD1	-	CASSLRTGRDTQYF	TGCGCCAGCAGCTTGAGGACAGGGAGGGATACGCAGTATTTT
TRBJ2-1	15	TRBV15	-	-	CATSRGNGGYNEQFF	TGTGCCACCAGCAGAGGAAATGGGGGGTACAATGAGCAGTTCTTC
TRBJ2-1	17	TRBV5-6	TRBD2	-	CASSLASGRDYYNEQFF	TGTGCCAGCAGCTTGGCTAGCGGGAGGGATTATTACAATGAGCAGTTCTTC
TRBJ1-6	13	TRBV18	-	few	CASSPSLLPPLHF	TGTGCCAGCTCACCTTCCCTCCTTCCACCCCTCCACTTT
TRBJ1-5	14	TRBV19	-	few	CASKRSGEHQPQHF	TGTGCCAGTAAAAGGTCAGGGGAGCATCAGCCCCAGCATTTT
TRBJ1-2	13	TRBV6-2/TRBV6-3	TRBD1	once	CASSYDRVVRYTF	TGTGCCAGCAGTTACGACAGGGTTGTTCGCTACACCTTC
TRBJ2-1	16	TRBV7-8	TRBD2	few	CASSLGAGANYNEQFF	TGTGCCAGCAGCTTAGGGGCGGGAGCGAATTACAATGAGCAGTTCTTC
TRBJ2-1	14	TRBV7-2	TRBD2	-	CASSPQAGANEQFF	TGTGCCAGCAGCCCCCAAGCGGGAGCCAATGAGCAGTTCTTC
TRBJ2-5	15	TRBV27	TRBD2	-	CASSLTSGSWKTQYF	TGTGCCAGCAGTTTGACCAGCGGGAGTTGGAAGACCCAGTACTTC
TRBJ2-2	15	TRBV5-1	-	-	CASSPTVMNTGELFF	TGCGCCAGCAGCCCGACAGTAATGAACACCGGGGAGCTGTTTTTT
TRBJ1-2	14	TRBV30	-	-	CAWIGLTNLYGYTF	TGTGCCTGGATAGGACTCACAAATCTTTATGGCTACACCTTC
TRBJ1-1	13	TRBV19	-	-	CASSHQGNTEAFF	TGTGCCAGTAGTCACCAGGGAAACACTGAAGCTTTCTTT
TRBJ2-4	17	TRBV4-2	TRBD1	-	CASSQGGTELAKNIQYF	TGTGCCAGCAGCCAAGGGGGGACAGAACTAGCCAAAAACATTCAGTACTTC
TRBJ1-2	15	TRBV4-3	-	-	CASSTRRGASGGYTF	TGCGCCAGCAGCACCCGTCGGGGGGCGAGTGGTGGCTACACCTTC
TRBJ2-1	12	TRBV2	-	-	CASSVGDYEQFF	TGTGCCAGCAGTGTAGGGGATTATGAGCAGTTCTTC
TRBJ2-7	14	TRBV7-3	-	-	CASSPGTNDYEQYF	TGTGCCAGCTCCCCCGGGACAAACGACTACGAGCAGTACTTC
TRBJ1-1	13	TRBV4-1	-	-	CASSRDGSTEAFF	TGCGCCAGCAGCCGAGACGGGAGCACTGAAGCTTTCTTT
TRBJ2-2	15	TRBV2	-	-	CASSVAPSNTGELFF	TGTGCCAGCAGTGTGGCTCCTTCGAACACCGGGGAGCTGTTTTTT
TRBJ1-5	11	TRBV27	-	once	CASSFQLFLDF	TGTGCCAGCAGCTTCCAACTGTTTTTGGATTTT
TRBJ1-2	16	TRBV19	-	-	CASTIADPQNPYGYTF	TGTGCCAGTACCATAGCGGACCCCCAGAACCCCTATGGCTACACCTTC
TRBJ1-5	14	TRBV4-3	-	once	CASSLSVSNQPQHF	TGCGCCAGCAGCCTATCGGTTAGCAATCAGCCCCAGCATTTT
TRBJ1-2	15	TRBV7-6	-	-	CASSLSGTSNYGYTF	TGTGCCAGCAGCTTATCTGGGACAAGCAACTATGGCTACACCTTC